The sequence of this T cell receptor (beta chain) was determined in a study of blood T cell repertoires in COVID-19. Looking at the study overall: Specimens from acute and convalescent COVID-19 originated in the United States, Italy and Spain. The cDNA or gDNA used as material had been derived from T cells, B-cell-depleted T cells, or PBMCs.

This CDR3 contains 15 residues. Germline V gives CDR1 LNHDA, CDR2 SQIVND (reference sequence). V was clipped by 5 bases and J by 8 bases; unmatched bases: 9. Clones were sequenced by immunoSEQ multiplex PCR, and TCRdb holds only the in-frame ones, with some missing. The table has around 180,000 clones, approximately 80% seen once; the top ten hold roughly 6.8%. The sequence derives from a human donor in a cohort sampled during active COVID-19. The chain couples TRBV19 to TRBJ1-4; TRBD1 agrees at 9 bases. Sequencing input: peripheral blood. CDR3: CASSFGRDRAEKLFF. The CDR3 nucleotides are TGTGCCAGTAGTTTCGGAAGGGACAGGGCCGAAAAACTGTTTTTT.